The entry that follows covers one TCR beta chain sequence. What it binds is not known. Using immunoSEQ multiplex PCR, the repertoire was profiled, and TCRdb retains in-frame clones only, with some absent. The table lists 220,000 or so clones, 65% to 85% of them singletons. The validation cohort, a group of roughly 120 subjects, included the donors and was separate from the roughly 670-subject first cohort. This sample is part of a study of cytomegalovirus exposure and HLA in healthy donors. Study-level results: A few chains linked to CMV were shown in vitro to be specific for CMV antigens. TCR beta chains numbering more than 150 were designated cytomegalovirus-associated.

CDR1 and CDR2 from the germline V gene are SGHRS and YFSETQ. V dropped 1 base and J dropped 5; count of bases not matched to a gene: 5. CDR3 length: 14 residues. Specimen: PBMCs. The receptor comes from a woman in her thirties in good health and CMV-seropositive. The chain combines TRBV5-1 with TRBJ2-5; 7 bases are a match to TRBD1. CDR3 sequence (DNA): TGCGCCAGCAGCTTGCACAGGGGTTTCGAGACCCAGTACTTC. As protein: CASSLHRGFETQYF.